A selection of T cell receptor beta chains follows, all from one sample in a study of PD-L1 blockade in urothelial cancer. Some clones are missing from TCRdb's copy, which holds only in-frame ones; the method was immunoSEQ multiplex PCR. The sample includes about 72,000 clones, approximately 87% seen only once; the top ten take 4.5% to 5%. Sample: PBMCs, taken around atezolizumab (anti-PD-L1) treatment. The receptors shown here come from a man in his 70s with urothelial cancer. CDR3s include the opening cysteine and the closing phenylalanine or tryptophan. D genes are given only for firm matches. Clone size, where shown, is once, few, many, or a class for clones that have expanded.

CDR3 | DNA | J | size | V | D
CASRPGSSYNEQFF | TGTGCCAGCAGACCCGGGAGCTCCTACAATGAGCAGTTCTTC | TRBJ2-1 | - | TRBV28 | -
CASSPGGSRSEKLFF | TGTGCCAGCAGTCCCGGGGGGTCACGGAGTGAAAAACTGTTTTTT | TRBJ1-4 | once | TRBV27 | -
CARRPRSSYNEQFF | TGTGCCAGAAGGCCTCGGAGCTCCTACAATGAGCAGTTCTTC | TRBJ2-1 | - | TRBV5-3 | -
CASNVGGQGYGYTF | TGTGCCAGCAACGTCGGGGGGCAGGGGTATGGCTACACCTTC | TRBJ1-2 | once | TRBV5-5 | -
CASSEVAGDVYEQYF | TGTGCCAGCAGTGAAGTAGCGGGAGACGTCTACGAGCAGTACTTC | TRBJ2-7 | once | TRBV2 | TRBD2
CASSSQGDRYEQYF | TGCGCCAGCAGTAGCCAGGGGGACCGCTACGAGCAGTACTTC | TRBJ2-7 | few | TRBV5-1 | TRBD1
CASTFGTGSYEQYF | TGTGCCAGCACCTTCGGGACAGGGTCCTACGAGCAGTACTTC | TRBJ2-7 | - | TRBV6-5 | TRBD1
CASSLASYEQYF | TGTGCCAGCAGCTTGGCGTCCTACGAGCAGTACTTC | TRBJ2-7 | - | TRBV5-6 | -
CASSLGQGLNNEQFF | TGTGCCAGCAGCTTAGGGCAGGGCCTCAACAATGAGCAGTTCTTC | TRBJ2-1 | - | TRBV5-6 | -
CASSSPGAGSYEQYF | TGTGCCAGCAGTTCCCCGGGAGCGGGGTCCTACGAGCAGTACTTC | TRBJ2-7 | - | TRBV28 | TRBD2
CASSEAPGQGEVQYF | TGTGCCAGCAGTGAAGCACCGGGACAGGGAGAAGTGCAGTACTTC | TRBJ2-7 | - | TRBV6-1 | TRBD1
CASIPGQGSYNEQFF | TGTGCCAGCATCCCGGGACAGGGCTCCTACAATGAGCAGTTCTTC | TRBJ2-1 | once | TRBV5-4 | TRBD1
CASSIDRGSGSNQPQHF | TGTGCCAGTAGTATAGATCGAGGGAGTGGGAGCAATCAGCCCCAGCATTTT | TRBJ1-5 | - | TRBV19 | -
CASIGQGSYEQYF | TGTGCCAGCATAGGGCAGGGGAGCTACGAGCAGTACTTC | TRBJ2-7 | - | TRBV28 | -
CASSTLTSGGTEAFF | TGTGCCAGCAGTACCCTGACAAGCGGGGGCACTGAAGCTTTCTTT | TRBJ1-1 | - | TRBV27 | -
CASSLGAAQETQYF | TGTGCCAGCAGTTTAGGGGCGGCTCAAGAGACCCAGTACTTC | TRBJ2-5 | - | TRBV28 | -
CASSVKGTGGGQPQHF | TGTGCCAGTAGTGTAAAAGGGACAGGGGGGGGTCAGCCCCAGCATTTT | TRBJ1-5 | - | TRBV19 | TRBD1
CASSPRSGIDTQYF | TGTGCCAGCAGCCCCCGTAGCGGGATTGATACGCAGTATTTT | TRBJ2-3 | - | TRBV28 | TRBD2
CSVDPGLAGTGELFF | TGCAGCGTGGACCCGGGACTAGCGGGAACCGGGGAGCTGTTTTTT | TRBJ2-2 | once | TRBV29-1 | TRBD2
CASSQEVILAGVETQYF | TGTGCCAGCAGCCAAGAAGTGATACTAGCGGGAGTAGAGACCCAGTACTTC | TRBJ2-5 | - | TRBV14 | TRBD2
CAWSTGTSGSYEQYF | TGTGCCTGGAGTACCGGGACTAGCGGCTCCTACGAGCAGTACTTC | TRBJ2-7 | - | TRBV30 | TRBD2
CASSLGLAKNIQYF | TGTGCCAGCAGTTTGGGACTAGCCAAAAACATTCAGTACTTC | TRBJ2-4 | - | TRBV28 | -
CASSLGAVVQETQYF | TGTGCCAGTAGCCTGGGGGCAGTCGTTCAAGAGACCCAGTACTTC | TRBJ2-5 | - | TRBV19 | -
CASSPWDRGNTEAFF | TGTGCCAGCAGCCCCTGGGACAGGGGGAACACTGAAGCTTTCTTT | TRBJ1-1 | - | TRBV7-8 | TRBD1
CASSLRQGAGEQFF | TGTGCCAGCAGCTTACGGCAGGGGGCAGGAGAGCAGTTCTTC | TRBJ2-1 | - | TRBV7-3 | TRBD1
CASKRGAGNQPQHF | TGTGCCAGCAAACGGGGGGCCGGCAATCAGCCCCAGCATTTT | TRBJ1-5 | - | TRBV6-1 | -
CASSFSRDSGNTIYF | TGTGCCAGCAGTTTTTCCCGGGATTCGGGAAACACCATATATTTT | TRBJ1-3 | - | TRBV27 | -
CASSQAGVETQYF | TGCGCCAGCAGCCAAGCCGGGGTCGAGACCCAGTACTTC | TRBJ2-5 | - | TRBV4-1 | -
CASSPSTSGYYEQYF | TGTGCCAGCAGTCCATCAACAAGCGGGTATTACGAGCAGTACTTC | TRBJ2-7 | - | TRBV28 | -
CASSLPSGGNQPQHF | TGTGCCAGTAGCTTACCGTCGGGGGGTAATCAGCCCCAGCATTTT | TRBJ1-5 | - | TRBV19 | -
CASSLGQGEQFF | TGTGCCAGCAGCCTAGGACAGGGCGAGCAGTTCTTC | TRBJ2-1 | - | TRBV5-6 | TRBD1
CASSSDVRGRRQSNQPQHF | TGTGCCAGCAGCTCTGACGTCAGGGGTCGTCGGCAGAGCAATCAGCCCCAGCATTTT | TRBJ1-5 | - | TRBV9 | -
CAWSGVLGSWGGTQYF | TGTGCCTGGAGTGGGGTATTGGGAAGTTGGGGAGGGACCCAGTACTTC | TRBJ2-5 | - | TRBV30 | -
CASRRAGGQTDTQYF | TGCGCCAGCAGACGAGCGGGAGGGCAGACAGATACGCAGTATTTT | TRBJ2-3 | - | TRBV5-1 | TRBD2
CASSSWTRSGTYEQYF | TGTGCCAGCAGCTCATGGACGCGTAGCGGAACCTACGAGCAGTACTTC | TRBJ2-7 | - | TRBV7-6 | -
CASSQDVAGVSPEQYF | TGCGCCAGCAGCCAAGATGTAGCGGGAGTGTCCCCCGAGCAGTACTTC | TRBJ2-7 | - | TRBV4-1 | TRBD2
CASSGDTAEAFF | TGTGCCAGCAGTGGGGACACCGCTGAAGCTTTCTTT | TRBJ1-1 | few | TRBV6-6 | -
CASSPRTSSGFSEQFF | TGTGCCAGCAGCCCCCGGACTAGCTCCGGATTCAGTGAGCAGTTCTTC | TRBJ2-1 | - | TRBV14 | TRBD2
CARSRTSGSINEQFF | TGTGCCAGAAGCCGGACTAGCGGGAGCATAAATGAGCAGTTCTTC | TRBJ2-1 | - | TRBV5-3 | TRBD2
CASSFRTGLNTEAFF | TGTGCCAGCAGCTTTAGGACAGGGTTGAACACTGAAGCTTTCTTT | TRBJ1-1 | - | TRBV5-6 | TRBD1
CAWRLDSLYTEAFF | TGTGCCTGGAGGTTAGACAGTTTGTACACTGAAGCTTTCTTT | TRBJ1-1 | - | TRBV30 | -
CASSLEGVRLNNYGYTF | TGCGCCAGCAGCTTGGAAGGAGTGCGTCTCAATAACTATGGCTACACCTTC | TRBJ1-2 | - | TRBV5-1 | -
CASSSRWRTRSSDTQYF | TGTGCCAGCAGCTCCAGGTGGAGGACTAGATCCTCAGATACGCAGTATTTT | TRBJ2-3 | - | TRBV5-6 | TRBD2
CASSLVGLAGGRDTGELFF | TGTGCCAGCAGTTTAGTTGGGCTAGCGGGAGGGCGGGACACCGGGGAGCTGTTTTTT | TRBJ2-2 | - | TRBV27 | TRBD2
CASSSQLAGGPSVADTQYF | TGTGCCAGCAGCTCCCAACTAGCGGGAGGGCCTAGTGTTGCAGATACGCAGTATTTT | TRBJ2-3 | - | TRBV7-3 | TRBD2
CASSLDKVYGYTF | TGTGCCAGCAGTTTGGACAAGGTCTATGGCTACACCTTC | TRBJ1-2 | - | TRBV28 | -
CATSLGTPSAREQYF | TGTGCCACCAGCCTTGGGACTCCCTCTGCGAGGGAGCAGTACTTC | TRBJ2-7 | - | TRBV15 | -
CAWSEGVTNEKLFF | TGTGCCTGGAGTGAGGGGGTTACTAATGAAAAACTGTTTTTT | TRBJ1-4 | once | TRBV30 | -
CASSRGGGETQYF | TGCGCCAGCAGTCGGGGGGGCGGGGAGACCCAGTACTTC | TRBJ2-5 | - | TRBV5-1 | TRBD2
CASSLAQQGKAFF | TGTGCCAGCAGTTTAGCGCAACAGGGCAAAGCTTTCTTT | TRBJ1-1 | - | TRBV28 | -